Presented here are 18 T cell receptor beta chains from one specimen sequenced in a study of shared clonotypes between healthy human individuals. The table came from immunoSEQ multiplex PCR; TCRdb's copy has only in-frame clones and leaves some out. The table has approximately 320,000 clones, roughly 84% seen once; the top ten hold around 16%. Sequencing was performed on memory CD8+ T cells sorted from blood. The sample's subset: CD45RO+ cells pooled with CCR7-negative TemRA cells. These receptors came from a young man in good health.

This chain links TRBV11-2 with TRBJ1-4; possible D gene TRBD1, 5 bases. Trimming took off 1 base at V and 4 bases at J, with 7 bases between the two ends. Germline V gene data show CDR1 as SGHAT and CDR2 as FQNNGV. The CDR3 consists of 14 residues. In DNA, the CDR3 is TGTGCCAGCAGCTTAGCCAGGGATAATGAAAAACTGTTTTTT. It codes for CASSLARDNEKLFF.

The chain couples TRBV5-1 to TRBJ1-2, with D possibly matching TRBD1 (6 bases). Germline assignment: CDR1 SGHRS and CDR2 YFSETQ. The CDR3 spans 15 residues. V dropped 4 bases and J dropped 0 bases, with 13 bases sitting between them. In DNA, the CDR3 is TGCGCCAGCAGCAGCAGGGGTACAGCTAACTATGGCTACACCTTC. Its protein is CASSSRGTANYGYTF.

The V call is TRBV6-5, the J call TRBJ2-1; D perhaps matches TRBD2 (5 bases). The CDR3 totals 14 residues. Germline-derived CDR1 and CDR2 are MNHEY and SVGAGI. V dropped 2 bases and J dropped 8 bases, with 13 bases sitting between them. The DNA for the CDR3 is TGTGCCAGCAGTTACGGGCTAGCCACGGATGAGCAGTTCTTC. Its protein is CASSYGLATDEQFF.

This clone was detected only once. V gene TRBV9 combines with J gene TRBJ1-1; no clear D. This CDR3 region has 15 residues. Germline V lookup: CDR1 SGDLS, CDR2 YYNGEE. Deletions cut 2 bases from V and 1 base from J, with 12 bases between. CDR3: CASSVLDGENTEAFF. The CDR3 DNA follows: TGTGCCAGCAGCGTGTTAGACGGGGAGAACACTGAAGCTTTCTTT.

This clone is a singleton in its sample. J is TRBJ2-3 and V is TRBV7-9, with 15 nucleotides matching TRBD2. After removal of 6 bases from V and 0 bases from J, the junction contained 7 bases not matched to a gene. The CDR3 is 18 residues long. Germline loops: CDR1 SEHNR, CDR2 FQNEAQ (reference sequence). The CDR3 spells CASRLPGLAGGSTDTQYF. The CDR3 nucleotides read TGTGCCAGCAGACTTCCGGGACTAGCGGGAGGCAGCACAGATACGCAGTATTTT.

A single count supports this clone. The rearrangement joins TRBV10-3 to TRBJ2-2; D perhaps matches TRBD1 (6 bases). This CDR3 is built from 15 residues. Trimming pared 2 bases from V and 0 bases from J, leaving 7 bases between. In germline, CDR1 is ENHRY, CDR2 SYGVKD. CDR3 in amino acids: CAISEGQSNTGELFF. The CDR3 region has the DNA TGTGCCATCAGTGAGGGACAGTCGAACACCGGGGAGCTGTTTTTT.

The chain links TRBV6-5 to TRBJ2-1; 7 bases agree with TRBD1. Germline V gene lookup returns CDR1 MNHEY and CDR2 SVGAGI. This CDR3 comprises 16 residues. Trimming removed 0 bases from V and 1 base from J; junction bases left unmatched: 3. The CDR3 nucleotides are TGTGCCAGCAGTTACTCGGTACAGGGGTCCTACAATGAGCAGTTCTTC. Protein sequence: CASSYSVQGSYNEQFF.

The chain couples TRBV15 to TRBJ1-5; D is ambiguous. The CDR3 is 14 amino acids. V was pared by 0 bases and J by 7 bases, with 10 bases between. In germline, CDR1 is LNHNV, CDR2 YYDKDF (reference sequence). In DNA, the CDR3 is TGTGCCACCAGCAGAGATAGGGAGAGCCAGCCCCAGCATTTT. This sequence encodes CATSRDRESQPQHF.

The V gene is TRBV7-6, the J gene TRBJ1-4; D gene uncertain. Germline V gives CDR1 SGHVS, CDR2 FNYEAQ. V was shortened by 1 base and J by 5 bases, with 8 bases between the two germline ends. The CDR3 covers 14 residues. The CDR3 sequence is CASSLGGPNEKLFF. DNA of the CDR3: TGTGCCAGCAGCTTAGGCGGACCAAATGAAAAACTGTTTTTT.

This chain joins TRBV7-2 and TRBJ2-7, with 8 bases fitting TRBD1. Unmatched junction bases numbered 6, after V lost 3 bases and J lost 2 bases. Germline CDR1 is SGHTA and CDR2 is FQGNSA. The CDR3 is 15 residues long. The CDR3 nucleotides are TGTGCCAGCAGCTTCGGGACAGGATCCGCCTACGAGCAGTACTTC. Residues: CASSFGTGSAYEQYF.

The CDR3 bases are TGTGCCAGCAGTGTGGACAGGGGGCACGAGCAGTACTTC. Protein product: CASSVDRGHEQYF. The chain combines TRBV27 with TRBJ2-7; 11 nucleotides line up with TRBD1. This CDR3 region has 13 residues. V lost 5 bases to trimming and J lost 5 bases; unmatched junction nucleotides: 2. Germline values: CDR1 MNHEY, CDR2 SMNVEV (reference sequence).

This clone was observed a single time. A junction boundary mismatches the germline segment, possibly from a read error. The V gene is TRBV5-1, the J gene TRBJ2-1; 9 positions agree with TRBD2. The CDR3 has 16 residues. The germline V gene encodes CDR1 SGHRS and CDR2 YFSETQ. The CDR3 region is CASTLIVAGDYNEQFF. Written as DNA, the CDR3 is TGCGCCAGCACCTTGATTGTAGCGGGGGATTACAATGAGCAGTTCTTC.

On this clone: This same CDR3 is encoded by further DNA sequences in the sample. The chain employs TRBV5-1 and TRBJ2-7; 10 nucleotides line up with TRBD1. The CDR3 has 14 amino acids. The V gene's germline CDR1 is SGHRS and CDR2 YFSETQ. V trimming: 0 bases; J trimming: 4 bases; junction bases outside the gene matches: 1. The CDR3 here is CASSLAGQGYEQYF. In DNA form, the CDR3 reads TGCGCCAGCAGCTTGGCGGGACAGGGGTACGAGCAGTACTTC. The entire variable domain, with the rest obtained from reference TRBV5-1 and TRBJ2-7, is as follows: KAGVTQTPRYLIKTRGQQVTLSCSPISGHRSVSWYQQTPGQGLQFLFEYFSETQRNKGNFPGRFSGRQFSNSRSEMNVSTLELGDSALYLCASSLAGQGYEQYFGPGTRLTVT.

The rearrangement uses TRBV7-9 and TRBJ1-2; 7 nucleotides match TRBD1. The ends lost 5 bases at V and 2 bases at J; junction bases unmatched: 8. CDR1 and CDR2 (germline): SEHNR, FQNEAQ (reference sequence). The CDR3 runs 15 residues. The CDR3 region has the DNA TGTGCCAGCAGCCAGGACAGGCAATTAAACTATGGCTACACCTTC. Its protein is CASSQDRQLNYGYTF. Looking up the rest from reference TRBV7-9 and TRBJ1-2 gives the full variable domain: DTGVSQNPRHKITKRGQNVTFRCDPISEHNRLYWYRQTLGQGPEFLTYFQNEAQLEKSRLLSDRFSAERPKGSFSTLEIQRTEQGDSAMYLCASSQDRQLNYGYTFGSGTRLTVV.

The J gene is TRBJ1-1, the V gene TRBV7-6; perhaps TRBD1 as D (5 bases). The V gene's germline CDR1 is SGHVS and CDR2 FNYEAQ. This CDR3 has 14 residues. The ends were cut back, 1 base at V and 1 base at J, with 7 bases in the middle. The CDR3 loop reads CASSLGGRNTEAFF. DNA for the CDR3: TGTGCCAGCAGCTTAGGGGGCCGGAACACTGAAGCTTTCTTT.

This chain joins TRBV5-4 and TRBJ2-7; tentative D call: TRBD2 (5 bases). V was trimmed by 8 bases and J by 0 bases, leaving 18 bases between them. Germline V CDR1 and CDR2: SGHNT, YYREEE (reference sequence). CDR3 size: 15 residues. Here the CDR3 DNA reads TGTGCCAGTAAACAATCGGACGGGGACTCCTACGAGCAGTACTTC. This encodes CASKQSDGDSYEQYF.

This clone was picked up one time. The chain combines TRBV6-1 with TRBJ2-1; TRBD1 agrees at 9 bases. Germline CDR1 MNHNS, CDR2 SASEGT. V shed 2 bases, J shed 2 bases, and the junction held 1 base outside the gene matches. There are 15 residues in the CDR3. This CDR3 is CASSEWTGAYNEQFF. The DNA of the CDR3 is TGTGCCAGCAGTGAATGGACAGGGGCCTACAATGAGCAGTTCTTC.

The chain carries TRBV2 and TRBJ2-5, with a weak D call TRBD1 (6 bases). This CDR3 has 14 amino acids. V gave up 4 bases and J gave up 1 base, with 10 bases separating them. Germline V gives CDR1 SNHLY, CDR2 FYNNEI. The chain's CDR3 is CASSAGQPQETQYF. CDR3 nucleotides: TGTGCCAGCAGTGCCGGACAGCCCCAAGAGACCCAGTACTTC.